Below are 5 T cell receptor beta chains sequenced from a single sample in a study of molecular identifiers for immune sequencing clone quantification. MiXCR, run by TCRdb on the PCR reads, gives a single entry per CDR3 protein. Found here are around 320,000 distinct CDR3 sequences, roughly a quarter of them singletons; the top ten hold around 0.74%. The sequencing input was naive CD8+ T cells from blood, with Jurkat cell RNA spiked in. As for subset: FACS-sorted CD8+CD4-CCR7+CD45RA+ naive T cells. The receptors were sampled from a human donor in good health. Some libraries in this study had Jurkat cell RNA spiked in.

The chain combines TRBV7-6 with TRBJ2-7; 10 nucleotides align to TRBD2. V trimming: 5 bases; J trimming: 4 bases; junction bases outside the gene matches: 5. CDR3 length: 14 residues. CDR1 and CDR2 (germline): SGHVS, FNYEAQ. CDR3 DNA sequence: TGTGCCAGCAGCCCTTCTAGCGGGAGTTACGAGCAGTACTTC. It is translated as CASSPSSGSYEQYF.

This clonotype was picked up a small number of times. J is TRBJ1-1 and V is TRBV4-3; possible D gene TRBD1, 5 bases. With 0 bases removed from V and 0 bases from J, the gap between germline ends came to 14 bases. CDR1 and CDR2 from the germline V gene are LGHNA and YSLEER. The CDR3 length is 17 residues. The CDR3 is CASSQDIDRILNTEAFF. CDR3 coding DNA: TGCGCCAGCAGCCAAGATATCGACAGAATTTTGAACACTGAAGCTTTCTTT.

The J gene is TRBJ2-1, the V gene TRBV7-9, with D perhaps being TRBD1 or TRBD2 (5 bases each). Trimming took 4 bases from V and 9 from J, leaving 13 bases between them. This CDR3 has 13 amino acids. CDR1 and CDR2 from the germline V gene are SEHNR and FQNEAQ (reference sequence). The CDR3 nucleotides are TGTGCCAGCAGCTCCCCCAGGGACGGTGAGCAGTTCTTC. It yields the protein CASSSPRDGEQFF.

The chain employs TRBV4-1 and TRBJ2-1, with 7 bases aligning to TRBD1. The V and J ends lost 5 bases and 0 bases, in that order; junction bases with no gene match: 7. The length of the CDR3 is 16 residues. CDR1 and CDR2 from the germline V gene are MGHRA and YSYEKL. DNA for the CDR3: TGCGCCAGCAGCGTGCCCGGGACAGTCTCCTACAATGAGCAGTTCTTC. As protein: CASSVPGTVSYNEQFF.

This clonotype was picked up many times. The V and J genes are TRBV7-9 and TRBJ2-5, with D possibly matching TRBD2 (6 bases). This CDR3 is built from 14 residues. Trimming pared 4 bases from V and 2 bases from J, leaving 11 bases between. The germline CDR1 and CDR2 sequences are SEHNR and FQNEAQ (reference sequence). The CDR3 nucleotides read TGTGCCAGCAGCTCGCGGGACTTACAAGAGACCCAGTACTTC. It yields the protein CASSSRDLQETQYF.